These 17 T cell receptor beta chains share one sample of origin, sequenced in a study of blood T cell repertoires in COVID-19. The protocol was immunoSEQ multiplex PCR, while the TCRdb copy is restricted to in-frame clones and leaves out a portion. The profile shows roughly 120,000 clones, nearly 80% of them singletons. Input material: peripheral blood. The source of these receptors is an elderly woman with active or convalescent COVID-19.

V gene TRBV5-6 combines with J gene TRBJ2-7, with TRBD2 identical over 13 bases. Per germline, CDR1 SGHDT and CDR2 YYEEEE. The CDR3 consists of 19 residues. V shed 3 bases and J 4 bases; nucleotides not matched to a gene: 16. For the CDR3, the DNA is TGTGCCAGCAGCTCGACAGGGGCCCTGACTAGCGGGAGGATTTACGAGCAGTACTTC. It specifies CASSSTGALTSGRIYEQYF.

This chain connects TRBV11-1 to TRBJ2-1; 8 bases align to TRBD2. Losses at the gene ends were 6 bases for V and 3 bases for J; bases not matched to a gene: 4. The CDR3 has 14 amino acids. Per the germline V gene, CDR1 is SGHAT and CDR2 is FQDESV (reference sequence). CDR3 sequence: CASRGLAGYNEQFF. CDR3 coding DNA: TGTGCCAGCAGAGGCCTAGCGGGCTACAATGAGCAGTTCTTC.

This clone was found once. The rearrangement joins TRBV10-2 to TRBJ2-7; D perhaps matches TRBD2 (6 bases). CDR1 is WSHSY, CDR2 SAAADI, per germline. V lost 3 bases, J lost 4 bases, and 16 bases lay in between. The CDR3 runs 15 residues. The CDR3 loop is CASSDFARGSYEQYF. Here the CDR3 DNA reads TGCGCCAGCAGTGACTTCGCCCGGGGGAGTTACGAGCAGTACTTC.

The CDR3: CARPLVAECQETQYF. CDR3 bases: TGCGCCAGACCACTCGTGGCGGAGTGCCAAGAGACCCAGTACTTC. The V gene is TRBV10-1, the J gene TRBJ2-5; D unresolved. CDR3 size: 15 residues. V was trimmed by 9 bases and J by 1 base, leaving 18 bases between them. Germline V CDR1 and CDR2: WNHNN, SYGVQD (reference sequence).

J is TRBJ2-1 and V is TRBV5-1; 9 bases fit TRBD1. CDR1 is SGHRS and CDR2 is YFSETQ in the germline V gene. Trimming cost V 4 bases and J 9 bases; bases outside gene matches: 5. This CDR3 contains 13 residues. CDR3: CASSIGQGSEQFF. The CDR3 DNA is TGCGCCAGCAGCATAGGACAGGGGAGTGAGCAGTTCTTC. The entire variable domain, with the rest obtained from reference TRBV5-1 and TRBJ2-1, is as follows: KAGVTQTPRYLIKTRGQQVTLSCSPISGHRSVSWYQQTPGQGLQFLFEYFSETQRNKGNFPGRFSGRQFSNSRSEMNVSTLELGDSALYLCASSIGQGSEQFFGPGTRLTVL.

The J gene is TRBJ2-1, the V gene TRBV27, with 11 bases fitting TRBD2. There are 16 residues in the CDR3. J gave up 3 bases and V 6 bases, and 7 bases lay outside the gene matches. Germline CDR1 is MNHEY and CDR2 is SMNVEV (reference sequence). The CDR3: CASRTSGTVYYNEQFF. For the CDR3, the DNA is TGTGCCAGCAGGACTAGCGGGACAGTATACTACAATGAGCAGTTCTTC.

The chain links TRBV6-2 or TRBV6-3 to TRBJ2-2, with TRBD2 matching 8 bases. With V trimmed by 2 bases and J by 0 bases, 14 bases remained unmatched. The CDR3 length is 20 residues. In germline, CDR1 is MNHEY, CDR2 SVGEGT. The CDR3 reads CASSYRLAGWEDANTGELFF. Here the CDR3 DNA reads TGTGCCAGCAGTTACAGGCTAGCGGGTTGGGAGGACGCGAACACCGGGGAGCTGTTTTTT.

The chain carries TRBV4-1 and TRBJ1-2; D is possibly TRBD1 (5 bases). This CDR3 is built from 15 residues. The V gene's germline CDR1 is MGHRA and CDR2 YSYEKL. V lost 1 base and J lost 3, with 12 bases in between. CDR3 residues: CASSQVTAQDYGYTF. CDR3 bases: TGCGCCAGCAGCCAAGTGACAGCCCAGGACTATGGCTACACCTTC.

V is TRBV27 and J is TRBJ2-7, with 8 bases matching TRBD1. The CDR3 runs 12 residues. CDR1 and CDR2 from the germline V gene are MNHEY and SMNVEV (reference sequence). With 6 bases clipped from V and 4 bases from J, the junction kept 2 bases outside the gene matches. The CDR3 region is CASSDRGYEQYF. CDR3 DNA sequence: TGTGCCAGCAGCGACAGGGGTTACGAGCAGTACTTC.

The chain couples TRBV6-5 to TRBJ2-2; TRBD2 aligns across 8 bases. V dropped 0 bases and J dropped 7; count of bases not matched to a gene: 7. CDR3 length: 16 amino acids. Germline V gene sequence: CDR1 MNHEY, CDR2 SVGAGI. In DNA form, the CDR3 reads TGTGCCAGCAGTTACTCGGGGCGGGAGGATGGCGGGGAGCTGTTTTTT. Its protein is CASSYSGREDGGELFF.

The V call is TRBV30, the J call TRBJ1-4, with D perhaps matching TRBD1 (6 bases). With 2 bases removed from V and 7 bases from J, the gap between germline ends came to 17 bases. The CDR3 covers 15 residues. CDR1 and CDR2 (germline): GTSNPN, SVGIG (reference sequence). Here the CDR3 reads CAWSPGVRPSEKLFF. The DNA of the CDR3 is TGTGCCTGGAGTCCAGGGGTCAGACCGAGTGAAAAACTGTTTTTT.

The chain combines TRBV28 with TRBJ1-4, with TRBD1 matching 10 bases. V lost 5 bases, J lost 6 bases, and 6 bases stayed unmatched. CDR3 length: 15 amino acids. Germline CDR1 and CDR2: MDHEN and SYDVKM. The DNA for the CDR3 is TGTGCCAGCAGTGTGGGGACAGGGGTTCATGAAAAACTGTTTTTT. Its translation: CASSVGTGVHEKLFF.

This chain links TRBV5-5 with TRBJ1-1; 7 bases line up with TRBD1. Germline V CDR1 and CDR2: SGHKS, YYEKEE (reference sequence). The trim removed 1 base at V and 8 bases at J, leaving 8 bases unmatched. The CDR3 consists of 14 residues. CDR3 bases: TGTGCCAGCAGCTTGATCTACAGGGGACGGGAAGCTTTCTTT. Translated, it gives CASSLIYRGREAFF.

In this sample, this clone turned up a few times. This rearrangement joins TRBV6-2 or TRBV6-3 to TRBJ1-1, with 7 bases matching TRBD1. CDR1 and CDR2 from the germline V gene are MNHEY and SVGEGT. The CDR3 is 15 amino acids. J was trimmed by 4 bases and V by 0 bases; bases with no gene match: 5. CDR3 coding DNA: TGTGCCAGCAGTTACTCAGGGGGCCTGGGCACTGAAGCTTTCTTT. This codes for CASSYSGGLGTEAFF.

V is TRBV18 and J is TRBJ2-1; TRBD2 agrees at 7 bases. CDR1 KGHSH and CDR2 LQKENI come from the germline V gene. V was pared by 1 base and J by 5 bases, with 8 bases of the junction left unmatched. CDR3 length: 16 residues. The CDR3 region has the DNA TGTGCCAGCTCACCACTGGGGCCTAGCGGAAACAATGAGCAGTTCTTC. It encodes CASSPLGPSGNNEQFF.

The chain carries TRBV27 and TRBJ2-2; the match to TRBD2 covers 9 bases. This CDR3 spans 15 amino acids. Germline V gene lookup returns CDR1 MNHEY and CDR2 SMNVEV (reference sequence). The junction had 2 bases not matched to a gene; V was cut back by 6 bases and J by 0 bases. CDR3 loop: CASSVAGANTGELFF. The CDR3 region has the DNA TGTGCCAGCAGCGTAGCGGGAGCGAACACCGGGGAGCTGTTTTTT.

The genes are TRBV30 and TRBJ2-7; 8 bases align to TRBD2. The junction had 5 bases not matched to a gene; V was cut back by 3 bases and J by 1 base. The CDR3 loop spans 14 amino acids. The germline CDR1 and CDR2 sequences are GTSNPN and SVGIG (reference sequence). The chain's CDR3 is CAWSPGGGSYEQYF. DNA of the CDR3: TGTGCCTGGAGCCCCGGCGGGGGGTCCTACGAGCAGTACTTC.